Each of the 28 T cell receptor beta chains below was sequenced from the same sample in a study of blood T cell repertoires in COVID-19. The method was immunoSEQ multiplex PCR; TCRdb's version includes in-frame clones alone and lacks a portion of them. The profile shows over 75,000 clones, around four fifths of them singletons. Material: peripheral blood. The receptors originated from a human donor in a cohort sampled during active COVID-19.

The chain couples TRBV28 to TRBJ1-3; TRBD1 is a possible D gene (6 bases). V lost 3 bases, J lost 3 bases, and 6 bases lay in between. CDR1 is MDHEN, CDR2 SYDVKM, per germline. The length of the CDR3 is 13 residues. CDR3 region: CASSLDSGNTIYF. CDR3 nucleotides: TGTGCCAGCAGTTTGGACAGTGGAAACACCATATATTTT.

The chain has TRBV5-1 and TRBJ2-5, with a tentative D call TRBD1 (6 bases). Germline lookup yields CDR1 SGHRS and CDR2 YFSETQ. With 1 base removed from V and 3 bases from J, the gap between germline ends came to 16 bases. This CDR3 is built from 16 residues. The chain's CDR3 is CASSLYRVGGEETQYF. CDR3 nucleotides: TGCGCCAGCAGCTTGTACAGGGTGGGTGGTGAAGAGACCCAGTACTTC.

The chain combines TRBV10-2 with TRBJ2-1, with 10 bases identical to TRBD2. V shed 3 bases and J 8 bases; nucleotides not matched to a gene: 10. CDR3 size: 16 residues. The germline V gene has CDR1 WSHSY and CDR2 SAAADI. The CDR3 reads CASSDPSGSSSYEQFF. The DNA of the CDR3 is TGCGCCAGCAGTGATCCTAGCGGGAGCTCGTCCTATGAGCAGTTCTTC.

This clone has only one observation. This chain connects TRBV19 to TRBJ2-7; 12 bases are shared with TRBD2. CDR1 LNHDA and CDR2 SQIVND come from the germline V gene (reference sequence). This CDR3 is 16 amino acids long. The V and J ends lost 5 bases and 2 bases, in that order; junction bases with no gene match: 7. CDR3 residues: CASSPRTSGVPYEQYF. The CDR3 nucleotides are TGTGCCAGTAGTCCACGGACTAGCGGGGTCCCCTACGAGCAGTACTTC.

This clone occurred a few times. This chain joins TRBV3-1 (or the pseudogene TRBV3-2) and TRBJ2-2; D perhaps matches TRBD2 (5 bases). The germline V and J ends were trimmed by 0 bases and 3 bases, with 11 bases remaining between them. CDR3 length equals 16 residues. CDR1 and CDR2 from the germline V gene are LGHDT and YNNKEL (reference sequence). CDR3 sequence: CASSQEWLAYTGELFF. CDR3 nucleotides: TGTGCCAGCAGCCAAGAGTGGCTAGCTTACACCGGGGAGCTGTTTTTT.

This chain connects TRBV6-1 to TRBJ2-4; TRBD2 agrees at 10 bases. J was trimmed by 4 bases and V by 3 bases; bases with no gene match: 15. The CDR3 runs 19 residues. Per germline, CDR1 MNHNS and CDR2 SASEGT. In DNA form, the CDR3 reads TGTGCCAGCAGTGACATAACCTTTGGTGGAGCGGGGGGGAAAAACATTCAGTACTTC. Translation: CASSDITFGGAGGKNIQYF.

The gene calls are TRBV15 and TRBJ1-6, with D uncertain. This CDR3 contains 13 residues. CDR1 LNHNV and CDR2 YYDKDF come from the germline V gene (reference sequence). The ends were cut back, 1 base at V and 13 bases at J, with 11 bases in the middle. The CDR3 DNA follows: TGTGCCACCAGCAGAGTTAATTTTTCCCCCCTCCACTTT. It yields the protein CATSRVNFSPLHF.

V and J are TRBV5-1 and TRBJ1-3; D possibly corresponds to TRBD1 (5 bases). The CDR3 is made up of 14 amino acids. The ends were cut back, 0 bases at V and 3 bases at J, with 7 bases in the middle. The germline V gene encodes CDR1 SGHRS and CDR2 YFSETQ. The DNA for the CDR3 is TGCGCCAGCAGCTTGGCAGGGCTTGGAAACACCATATATTTT. Translation gives CASSLAGLGNTIYF. The entire variable domain, with the rest obtained from reference TRBV5-1 and TRBJ1-3, is as follows: KAGVTQTPRYLIKTRGQQVTLSCSPISGHRSVSWYQQTPGQGLQFLFEYFSETQRNKGNFPGRFSGRQFSNSRSEMNVSTLELGDSALYLCASSLAGLGNTIYFGEGSWLTVV.

This chain connects TRBV4-2 to TRBJ2-2; D might be TRBD2 (6 bases). V gave up 2 bases and J gave up 2 bases, with 12 bases separating them. The germline CDR1 and CDR2 sequences are LGHNA and YNFKEQ. CDR3 size: 16 residues. The CDR3 reads CASSQLAGSNTGELFF. The CDR3, as DNA: TGTGCCAGCAGCCAACTGGCCGGGAGTAACACCGGGGAGCTGTTTTTT.

This chain joins TRBV2 and TRBJ2-6; 12 bases fit TRBD1. This CDR3 contains 18 residues. From germline, CDR1 is SNHLY and CDR2 FYNNEI. J lost 3 bases, V lost 6 bases, and 9 bases had no gene match. CDR3 DNA: TGTGCCAGCAGCCCCCCGGGACAGGGGGCTGGTGGGGCCAACGTCCTGACTTTC. This gives the protein CASSPPGQGAGGANVLTF.

This chain joins TRBV28 and TRBJ2-7; tentatively, D is TRBD2 (6 bases). V was trimmed by 1 base and J by 7 bases, leaving 20 bases between them. Germline-derived CDR1 and CDR2 are MDHEN and SYDVKM. CDR3 length: 16 residues. CDR3 loop: CASSLSMGLPPGEQYF. CDR3 coding DNA: TGTGCCAGCAGTTTATCTATGGGACTTCCGCCGGGGGAGCAGTACTTC.

Note on this clone: One base away lies a much larger clone, so this may be a sequencing read error. The chain recombines TRBV9 with TRBJ1-2, with TRBD1 identical over 8 bases. The CDR3 is 14 amino acids. The ends lost 4 bases at V and 2 bases at J; junction bases unmatched: 4. Germline lookup yields CDR1 SGDLS and CDR2 YYNGEE. CDR3 amino acids: CASSPRTGNYGYTF. The DNA of the CDR3 is TGTGCCAGCAGCCCCCGGACAGGGAACTATGGCTACACCTTC.

The rearrangement joins TRBV6-4 to TRBJ1-5; D unclear. Trimming pared 4 bases from V and 1 base from J, leaving 8 bases between. The CDR3 sequence is 14 residues long. The germline V gene has CDR1 MRHNA and CDR2 SNTAGT. The CDR3 is CASSVRRSNQPQHF. The CDR3 coding sequence is TGTGCCAGCAGTGTTAGGAGGAGCAATCAGCCCCAGCATTTT.

The genes are TRBV28 and TRBJ2-7; D unclear. This CDR3 spans 13 amino acids. Trimming stripped 4 bases from V and 1 base from J, with 8 bases between. Germline CDR1 reads MDHEN; CDR2 reads SYDVKM. The CDR3 DNA follows: TGTGCCAGCAGTTCAAAGCCTTCCTACGAGCAGTACTTC. Translating gives CASSSKPSYEQYF.

The chain is built from TRBV15 and TRBJ2-7; 7 nucleotides align to TRBD1. Germline V CDR1 and CDR2: LNHNV, YYDKDF (reference sequence). The length of the CDR3 is 15 residues. Trimming cost V 0 bases and J 1 base; bases outside gene matches: 3. Here the CDR3 reads CATSRERTGSYEQYF. The CDR3 coding sequence is TGTGCCACCAGCAGAGAGCGGACAGGATCCTACGAGCAGTACTTC.

This clone was picked up many times. The V gene is TRBV2, the J gene TRBJ1-5; the D is unclear. Germline V gives CDR1 SNHLY, CDR2 FYNNEI. There are 13 residues in the CDR3. Trimming removed 2 bases from V and 9 bases from J, with 11 bases in between. CDR3 loop: CASSETRQRPQHF. Written as DNA, the CDR3 is TGTGCCAGCAGTGAAACGCGGCAACGGCCCCAGCATTTT.

The J gene is TRBJ2-5, the V gene TRBV14, with TRBD2 matching over 10 bases. The V gene end was trimmed by 3 bases and the J gene end by 5 bases; junction bases not matched to a gene: 9. Germline V gene lookup returns CDR1 SGHDN and CDR2 FVKESK. This CDR3 comprises 16 residues. CDR3 nucleotides: TGTGCCAGCAGCCAGTATAGCGGGAGGATTGAGGAGACCCAGTACTTC. As protein: CASSQYSGRIEETQYF. Looking up the rest from reference TRBV14 and TRBJ2-5 gives the full variable domain: EAGVTQFPSHSVIEKGQTVTLRCDPISGHDNLYWYRRVMGKEIKFLLHFVKESKQDESGMPNNRFLAERTGGTYSTLKVQPAELEDSGVYFCASSQYSGRIEETQYFGPGTRLLVL.

The rearrangement joins TRBV2 to TRBJ2-7; perhaps TRBD1 as D (6 bases). V was pared by 6 bases and J by 2 bases, with 11 bases between. The CDR3 runs to 13 residues. Germline CDR1 and CDR2: SNHLY and FYNNEI. CDR3 in DNA: TGTGCCAGCAGGGCAGGGGCAACCTACGAGCAGTACTTC. It translates to CASRAGATYEQYF. Full variable domain (rest looked up from reference TRBV2 and TRBJ2-7): EPEVTQTPSHQVTQMGQEVILRCVPISNHLYFYWYRQILGQKVEFLVSFYNNEISEKSEIFDDQFSVERPDGSNFTLKIRSTKLEDSAMYFCASRAGATYEQYFGPGTRLTVT.

This chain uses TRBV2 with TRBJ1-1; the match to TRBD1 covers 7 bases. This CDR3 spans 11 amino acids. Germline trimming cut 6 bases from V and 8 bases from J; bases unmatched to any gene: 3. Germline CDR1 is SNHLY and CDR2 is FYNNEI. The CDR3 nucleotides are TGTGCCAGCAGGGGGACAGTCGAAGCTTTCTTT. It encodes CASRGTVEAFF.

This sequence joins TRBV10-2 and TRBJ2-5; D might be TRBD2 (6 bases). Trimming took off 2 bases at V and 4 bases at J, with 11 bases between the two ends. This CDR3 is built from 14 residues. Looked up from germline, CDR1 is WSHSY and CDR2 is SAAADI. CDR3 DNA: TGCGCCAGCAGTGAGGGAAGGAGGGGAGAGACCCAGTACTTC. Encoded protein: CASSEGRRGETQYF.

V gene TRBV18 combines with J gene TRBJ1-1; a possible D gene is TRBD1 (5 bases). The germline V gene has CDR1 KGHSH and CDR2 LQKENI. The CDR3 spans 18 residues. Between the trimmed V and J ends, which lost 3 bases and 2 bases, there was a span of 22 bases. The CDR3 nucleotides read TGTGCCAGCTCACCCCTTGGTTATCAGAAAGGGGCTAACACTGAAGCTTTCTTT. Its protein product is CASSPLGYQKGANTEAFF.

This clone was recorded a few times. The chain employs TRBV15 and TRBJ1-5; possibly TRBD1 for D (5 bases). The CDR3 extends over 15 amino acids. The germline V gene has CDR1 LNHNV and CDR2 YYDKDF (reference sequence). Trimming stripped 1 base from V and 4 bases from J, with 11 bases between. CDR3 DNA: TGTGCCACCAGCAGAGTTTCGGGGGGTAATCAGCCCCAGCATTTT. Protein product: CATSRVSGGNQPQHF.

The rearrangement uses TRBV4-2 and TRBJ1-1; perhaps TRBD1 as D (5 bases). CDR1 and CDR2 from the germline V gene are LGHNA and YNFKEQ. With 3 bases removed from V and 1 base from J, the gap between germline ends came to 9 bases. This CDR3 is built from 14 residues. CDR3 protein: CASSHTTGNTEAFF. The CDR3 DNA reads TGTGCCAGCAGCCACACTACAGGGAACACTGAAGCTTTCTTT.

V and J are TRBV5-1 and TRBJ2-2; unclear D gene. The V gene lost 4 bases and the J gene lost 6 bases, with 16 bases spanning the gap. The germline V gene encodes CDR1 SGHRS and CDR2 YFSETQ. The CDR3 runs to 15 residues. CDR3 DNA sequence: TGCGCCAGCAGCCCCGACTCAAGCTCGGCCGGGGAGCTGTTTTTT. Protein product: CASSPDSSSAGELFF. The variable domain in full, completed from reference TRBV5-1 and TRBJ2-2, reads KAGVTQTPRYLIKTRGQQVTLSCSPISGHRSVSWYQQTPGQGLQFLFEYFSETQRNKGNFPGRFSGRQFSNSRSEMNVSTLELGDSALYLCASSPDSSSAGELFFGEGSRLTVL.

This clone was detected only once. The chain recombines TRBV10-3 with TRBJ2-7; D may be TRBD1 (5 bases). The CDR3 sequence is 12 residues long. Looked up from germline, CDR1 is ENHRY and CDR2 is SYGVKD. Trimming took off 4 bases at V and 6 bases at J, with 10 bases between the two ends. DNA of the CDR3: TGTGCCATCAGTGTTCAGGGTCGCGAGCAGTACTTC. It yields the protein CAISVQGREQYF.

The genes are TRBV19 and TRBJ2-2, with D maybe TRBD2 (6 bases). Germline loops: CDR1 LNHDA, CDR2 SQIVND (reference sequence). The CDR3 loop spans 15 amino acids. V was pared by 3 bases and J by 9 bases, with 17 bases between. DNA for the CDR3: TGTGCCAGTAGTATGTCTGGGAAGGAGGGGAGGGAGCTGTTTTTT. As protein: CASSMSGKEGRELFF.

The J gene is TRBJ1-2, the V gene TRBV3-1 (or the pseudogene TRBV3-2); D is possibly TRBD1 (6 bases). Between the trimmed V and J ends, which lost 1 base and 0 bases, there was a span of 15 bases. This CDR3 is 17 amino acids long. Germline V gene sequence: CDR1 LGHDT, CDR2 YNNKEL (reference sequence). The CDR3 DNA reads as TGTGCCAGCAGCCAAGTTTCCACAGGGCTTTCTAACTATGGCTACACCTTC. Its protein is CASSQVSTGLSNYGYTF.

The chain is built from TRBV28 and TRBJ2-7; perhaps TRBD1 as D (6 bases). V was trimmed by 6 bases and J by 0 bases, leaving 12 bases between them. Per the germline V gene, CDR1 is MDHEN and CDR2 is SYDVKM. The CDR3 is 14 amino acids. As DNA, the CDR3 is TGTGCCAGCAGCCGTAACAGGGTCTCCTACGAGCAGTACTTC. Translated: CASSRNRVSYEQYF.